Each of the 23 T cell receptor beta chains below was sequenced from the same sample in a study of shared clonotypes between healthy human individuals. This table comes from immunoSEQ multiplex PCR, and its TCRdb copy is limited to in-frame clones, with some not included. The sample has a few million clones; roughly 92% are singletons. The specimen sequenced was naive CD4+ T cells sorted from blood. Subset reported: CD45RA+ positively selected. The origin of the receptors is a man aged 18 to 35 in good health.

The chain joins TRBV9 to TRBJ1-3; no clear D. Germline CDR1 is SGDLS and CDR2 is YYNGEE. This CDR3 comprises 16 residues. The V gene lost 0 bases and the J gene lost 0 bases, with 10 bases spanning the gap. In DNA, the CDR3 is TGTGCCAGCAGCGTAGAAACCGTAAGCTCTGGAAACACCATATATTTT. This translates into CASSVETVSSGNTIYF.

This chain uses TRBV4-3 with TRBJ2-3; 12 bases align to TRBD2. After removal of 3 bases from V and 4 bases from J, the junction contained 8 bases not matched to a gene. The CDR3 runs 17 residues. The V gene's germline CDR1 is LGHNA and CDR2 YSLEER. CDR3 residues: CASSQEETSGRPDTQYF. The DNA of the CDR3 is TGCGCCAGCAGCCAGGAAGAGACTAGCGGGAGACCAGATACGCAGTATTTT.

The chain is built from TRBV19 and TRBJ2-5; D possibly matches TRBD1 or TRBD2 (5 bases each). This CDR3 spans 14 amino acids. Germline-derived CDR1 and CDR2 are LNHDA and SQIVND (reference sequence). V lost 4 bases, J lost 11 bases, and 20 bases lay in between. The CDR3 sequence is CASSNRQGVGEQYF. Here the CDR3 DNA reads TGTGCCAGTAGTAACCGTCAGGGAGTGGGGGAGCAGTACTTC.

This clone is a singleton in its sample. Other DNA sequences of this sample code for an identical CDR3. The DNA for the CDR3 is TGCGCCAGCAGCTTAGGGACAGGAACCGTCCAAGAGACCCAGTACTTC. Encoded protein: CASSLGTGTVQETQYF. The chain joins TRBV5-1 to TRBJ2-5, with TRBD1 matching over 8 bases. Trimming at V came to 2 bases and at J to 1 base, leaving 7 bases not matched to a gene. Germline V gene sequence: CDR1 SGHRS, CDR2 YFSETQ. This CDR3 is built from 16 residues.

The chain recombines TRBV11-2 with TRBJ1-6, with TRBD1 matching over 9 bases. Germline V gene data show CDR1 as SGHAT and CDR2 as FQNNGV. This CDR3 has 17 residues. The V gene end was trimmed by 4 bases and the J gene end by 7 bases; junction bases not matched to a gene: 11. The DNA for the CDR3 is TGTGCCAGCAGCTGGGGACAGGGCGCTTTGCAAAATTCACCCCTCCACTTT. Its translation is CASSWGQGALQNSPLHF.

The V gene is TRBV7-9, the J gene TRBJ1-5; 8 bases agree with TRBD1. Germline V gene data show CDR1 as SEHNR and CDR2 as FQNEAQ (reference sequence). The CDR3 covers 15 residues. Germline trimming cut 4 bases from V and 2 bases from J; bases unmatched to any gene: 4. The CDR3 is CASSSTGQGNQPQHF. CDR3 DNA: TGTGCCAGCAGCTCCACGGGACAGGGCAATCAGCCCCAGCATTTT. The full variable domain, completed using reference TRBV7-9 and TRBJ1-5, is DTGVSQNPRHKITKRGQNVTFRCDPISEHNRLYWYRQTLGQGPEFLTYFQNEAQLEKSRLLSDRFSAERPKGSFSTLEIQRTEQGDSAMYLCASSSTGQGNQPQHFGDGTRLSIL.

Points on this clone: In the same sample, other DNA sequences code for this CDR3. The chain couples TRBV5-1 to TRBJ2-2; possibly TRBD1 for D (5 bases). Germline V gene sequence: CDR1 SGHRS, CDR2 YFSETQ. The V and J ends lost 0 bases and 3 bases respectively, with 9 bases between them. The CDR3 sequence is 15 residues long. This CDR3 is CASSLDSRDTGELFF. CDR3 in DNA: TGCGCCAGCAGCTTGGATTCCAGGGACACCGGGGAGCTGTTTTTT.

The CDR3 DNA is TGCGCCAGCAGCTTGGGAGCGGGGGAGATCCAAGAGACCCAGTACTTC. This gives the protein CASSLGAGEIQETQYF. V gene TRBV5-1 combines with J gene TRBJ2-5; 8 nucleotides agree with TRBD2. The CDR3 spans 16 residues. The germline CDR1 and CDR2 sequences are SGHRS and YFSETQ. V dropped 0 bases and J dropped 1; count of bases not matched to a gene: 5.

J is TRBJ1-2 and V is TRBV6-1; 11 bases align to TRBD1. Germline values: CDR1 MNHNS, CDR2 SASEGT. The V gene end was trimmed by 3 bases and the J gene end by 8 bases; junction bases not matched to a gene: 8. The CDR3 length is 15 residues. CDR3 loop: CASSERTGGAGGYTF. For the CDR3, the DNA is TGTGCCAGCAGTGAGAGGACAGGGGGCGCGGGAGGCTACACCTTC.

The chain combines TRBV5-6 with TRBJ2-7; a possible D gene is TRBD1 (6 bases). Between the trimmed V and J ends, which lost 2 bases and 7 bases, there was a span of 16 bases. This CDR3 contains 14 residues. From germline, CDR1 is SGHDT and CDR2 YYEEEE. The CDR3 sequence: CASSFRGGSREQYF. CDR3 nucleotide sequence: TGTGCCAGCAGCTTCAGGGGTGGATCTCGGGAGCAGTACTTC.

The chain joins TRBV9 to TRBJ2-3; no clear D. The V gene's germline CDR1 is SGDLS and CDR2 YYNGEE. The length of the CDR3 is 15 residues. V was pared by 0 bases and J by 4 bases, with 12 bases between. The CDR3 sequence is CASSVGNGWSDTQYF. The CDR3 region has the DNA TGTGCCAGCAGCGTAGGGAATGGATGGTCAGATACGCAGTATTTT. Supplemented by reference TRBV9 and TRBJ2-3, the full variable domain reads DSGVTQTPKHLITATGQRVTLRCSPRSGDLSVYWYQQSLDQGLQFLIQYYNGEERAKGNILERFSAQQFPDLHSELNLSSLELGDSALYFCASSVGNGWSDTQYFGPGTRLTVL.

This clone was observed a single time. The CDR3 here is CASSFLNGNTIYF. The CDR3 region has the DNA TGTGCCAGCAGCTTCCTCAATGGAAACACCATATATTTT. V gene TRBV7-2 combines with J gene TRBJ1-3; D not resolved. Germline assignment: CDR1 SGHTA and CDR2 FQGNSA. V lost 3 bases to trimming and J lost 3 bases, with 6 bases between them. The CDR3 runs to 13 residues.

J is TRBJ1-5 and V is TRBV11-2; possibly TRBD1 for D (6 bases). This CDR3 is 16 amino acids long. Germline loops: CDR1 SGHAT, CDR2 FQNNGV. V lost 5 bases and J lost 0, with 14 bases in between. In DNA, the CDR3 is TGTGCCAGCAGCCCCCCAGGGGCGGGTAGCAATCAGCCCCAGCATTTT. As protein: CASSPPGAGSNQPQHF.

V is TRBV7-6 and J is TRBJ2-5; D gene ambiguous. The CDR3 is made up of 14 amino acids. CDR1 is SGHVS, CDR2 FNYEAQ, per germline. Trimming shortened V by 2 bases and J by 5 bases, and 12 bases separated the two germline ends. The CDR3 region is CASSLSRVGETQYF. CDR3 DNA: TGTGCCAGCAGCTTATCAAGGGTCGGGGAGACCCAGTACTTC.

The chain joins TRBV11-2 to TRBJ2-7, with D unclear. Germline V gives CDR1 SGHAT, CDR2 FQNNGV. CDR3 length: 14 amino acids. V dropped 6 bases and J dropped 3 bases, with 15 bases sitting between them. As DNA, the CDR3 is TGTGCCAGCAGAGCCGGGCCCAGGCGCTACGAGCAGTACTTC. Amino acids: CASRAGPRRYEQYF.

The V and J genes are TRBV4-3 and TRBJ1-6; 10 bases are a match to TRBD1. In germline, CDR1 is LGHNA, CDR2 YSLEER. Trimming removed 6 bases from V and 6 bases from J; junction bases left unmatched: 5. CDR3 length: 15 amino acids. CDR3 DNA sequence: TGCGCCAGCAGGACAGGGGGCGCTTCTAATTCACCCCTCCACTTT. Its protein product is CASRTGGASNSPLHF.

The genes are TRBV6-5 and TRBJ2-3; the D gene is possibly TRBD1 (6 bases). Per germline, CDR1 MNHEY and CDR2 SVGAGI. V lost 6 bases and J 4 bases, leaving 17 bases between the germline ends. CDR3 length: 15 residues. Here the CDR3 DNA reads TGTGCCAGCAGGGCGACTCGCAGGGGTCCAGATACGCAGTATTTT. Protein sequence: CASRATRRGPDTQYF.

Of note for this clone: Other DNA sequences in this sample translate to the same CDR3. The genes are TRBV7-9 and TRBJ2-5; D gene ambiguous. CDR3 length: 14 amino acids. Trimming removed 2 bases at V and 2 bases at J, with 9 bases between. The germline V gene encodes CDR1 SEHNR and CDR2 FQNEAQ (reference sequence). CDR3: CASSLSEIQETQYF. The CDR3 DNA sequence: TGTGCCAGCAGCTTATCGGAAATACAAGAGACCCAGTACTTC.

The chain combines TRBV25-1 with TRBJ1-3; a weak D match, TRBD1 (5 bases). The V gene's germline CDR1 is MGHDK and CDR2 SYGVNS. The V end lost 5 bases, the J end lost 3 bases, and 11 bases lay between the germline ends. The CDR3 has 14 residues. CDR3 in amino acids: CASSPSGVGNTIYF. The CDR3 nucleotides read TGTGCCAGCAGTCCGTCGGGGGTTGGAAACACCATATATTTT.

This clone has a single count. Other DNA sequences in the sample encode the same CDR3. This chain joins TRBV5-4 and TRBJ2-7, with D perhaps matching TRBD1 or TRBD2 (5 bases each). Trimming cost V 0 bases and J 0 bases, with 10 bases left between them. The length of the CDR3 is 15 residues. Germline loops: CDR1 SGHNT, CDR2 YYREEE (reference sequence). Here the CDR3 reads CASSLAGTSSYEQYF. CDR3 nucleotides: TGTGCCAGCAGCTTGGCGGGGACGAGCTCCTACGAGCAGTACTTC.

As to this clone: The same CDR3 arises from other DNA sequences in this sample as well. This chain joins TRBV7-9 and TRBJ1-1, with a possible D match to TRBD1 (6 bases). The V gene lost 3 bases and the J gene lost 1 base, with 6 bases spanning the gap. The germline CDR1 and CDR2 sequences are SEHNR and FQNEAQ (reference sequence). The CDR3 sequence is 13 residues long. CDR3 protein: CASSLDRNTEAFF. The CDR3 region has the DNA TGTGCCAGCAGCTTGGACAGGAACACTGAAGCTTTCTTT.

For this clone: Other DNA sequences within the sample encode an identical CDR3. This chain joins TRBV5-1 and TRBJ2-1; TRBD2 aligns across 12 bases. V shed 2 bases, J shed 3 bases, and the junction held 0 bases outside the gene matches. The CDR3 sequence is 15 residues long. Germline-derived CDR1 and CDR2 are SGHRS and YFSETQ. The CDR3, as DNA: TGCGCCAGCAGCTTACTAGCGGGGGGCTACAATGAGCAGTTCTTC. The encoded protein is CASSLLAGGYNEQFF.

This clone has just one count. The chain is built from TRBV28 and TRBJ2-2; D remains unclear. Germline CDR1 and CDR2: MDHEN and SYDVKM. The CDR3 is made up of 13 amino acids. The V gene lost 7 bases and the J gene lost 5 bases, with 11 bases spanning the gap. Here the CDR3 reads CASMEQLTGELFF. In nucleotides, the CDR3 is TGTGCCAGCATGGAGCAGCTTACCGGGGAGCTGTTTTTT. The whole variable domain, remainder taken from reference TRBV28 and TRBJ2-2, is DVKVTQSSRYLVKRTGEKVFLECVQDMDHENMFWYRQDPGLGLRLIYFSYDVKMKEKGDIPEGYSVSREKKERFSLILESASTNQTSMYLCASMEQLTGELFFGEGSRLTVL.